This TCR beta chain is drawn from a study of blood T cell repertoires in COVID-19. Trimming shortened V by 8 bases and J by 4 bases, and 14 bases separated the two germline ends. Germline V gene data show CDR1 as SGHVS and CDR2 as FQNEAQ. The CDR3 loop spans 13 amino acids. The repertoire was sequenced with immunoSEQ multiplex PCR; TCRdb's copy has only in-frame clones and lacks some. Seen here are a few hundred thousand clones, about 85% observed once, and the top ten hold approximately 3.7%. This sequence was found in a man in his 60s who had recovered from COVID-19. Sequencing was carried out using peripheral blood. This rearrangement joins TRBV7-8 to TRBJ1-2; maybe TRBD1 (6 bases). DNA for the CDR3: TGTGCCAGCTGTCGGGGGGGCGCCTATGGCTACACCTTC. Translated, it gives CASCRGGAYGYTF.